Sequencing of this TCR beta chain was carried out in a study of PD-1 blockade in classical Hodgkin lymphoma. Findings and caveats of the study: According to reports, newly diagnosed patients had lower baseline TCR diversity than healthy donors, and relapsed/refractory patients had lower baseline TCR diversity still. Why repertoires differed is undefined; disease activity or prior therapy possibly contributed. Similar baseline diversity was found in complete responders and newly diagnosed patients.

The sample's time point: cycle 4 day 1 (C4D1), after about 6 weeks of nivolumab. Relapses following autologous stem cell transplantation were seen in all patients, with brentuximab vedotin exposure varying. Complete response, partial response or progressive disease constituted the best response categories observed. TCRdb's copy holds only in-frame clones and misses some; the assay was immunoSEQ multiplex PCR. This table holds roughly 64,000 clones, more than 80% found once. On this clone itself: The antigen is undetermined.

The CDR3 is made up of 14 amino acids. Germline CDR1 is SQVTM and CDR2 is ANQGSEA. The ends lost 7 bases at V and 4 bases at J; junction bases unmatched: 6. The origin of this receptor is a human donor with classical Hodgkin lymphoma. This specimen was peripheral blood mononuclear cells (PBMCs), taken before the fourth cycle of nivolumab. This sequence joins TRBV29-1 and TRBJ2-2; 10 nucleotides align to TRBD2. The CDR3 DNA follows: TGCAGCGCCTCTAGCGGGAGTATCACCGGGGAGCTGTTTTTT. Its protein is CSASSGSITGELFF.